These T cell receptor beta chains were read from a single sample in a study of T cell repertoires in cytomegalovirus infection. TCRdb independently ran MiXCR on the reads; one entry per CDR3 protein. The sample contains some 680,000 distinct CDR3 sequences, 35% to 45% of which appear only once. Sequenced material: PBMCs. These receptors were taken from a human donor in good health (CMV status not recorded). Some clones in this sample may be carry-over from other donors' samples. CDR3s include the opening cysteine and the closing phenylalanine or tryptophan. The D gene is left open where the match is weak. Not all rows give a size; the values are once, few, many and, for expanded clones, a class.

d_call	j_call	v_call	clone_size	cdr3_nt	cdr3_aa
TRBD2	TRBJ2-2	TRBV7-6	many	TGTGCCAGCGGAGGCGGGGGGGCGAACACCGGGGAGCTGTTTTTT	CASGGGGANTGELFF
TRBD2	TRBJ2-7	TRBV7-6	many	TGTGCCAGCAGCCCGGCTAGCGGGGAGGCGTACTACGAGCAGTACTTC	CASSPASGEAYYEQYF
TRBD1	TRBJ2-7	TRBV11-1	.	TGTGACAGCAGCTTAGAACAGGGGGCCACCTACGAGCAGTACTTC	CDSSLEQGATYEQYF
.	TRBJ2-1	TRBV12-3/TRBV12-4	few	TGTGCCAGCAGTCCAACTAGTACTGAGCAGTTCTTC	CASSPTSTEQFF
.	TRBJ2-6	TRBV11-2	.	TGTGCCAGCAGCTTACTGCGGGTCTCTGGGGCCAACGTCCTGACTTTC	CASSLLRVSGANVLTF
TRBD2	TRBJ2-5	TRBV19	.	TGTGCCAGTAGTATTCTAGCGGGTATACAAGAGACCCAGTACTTC	CASSILAGIQETQYF
TRBD1	TRBJ1-2	TRBV5-1	few	TGCGCCAGCAGCTTGCCCGGGACAGGGAAGCATGGCTACACCTTC	CASSLPGTGKHGYTF
.	TRBJ2-1	TRBV15	.	TGTGCCACCAGCAGATTGACTGCCGCCAATGAGCAGTTCTTC	CATSRLTAANEQFF
.	TRBJ2-4	TRBV7-2	few	TGTGCCAGCCGTAATTCGCGGGGCGTGAAAAACATTCAGTACTTC	CASRNSRGVKNIQYF
.	TRBJ2-7	TRBV20-1	.	TGCAGTGCTACACTCCCCACAGGGTCCTACGAGCAGTACTTC	CSATLPTGSYEQYF
.	TRBJ1-2	TRBV5-6	once	TGTGCCAGCAGCCCGGGGATTTTTGGCTACACCTTC	CASSPGIFGYTF
.	TRBJ1-2	TRBV11-2	.	TGTGCCAGCAGCTCGCGAACCCGTACGGCCTATGGCTACACCTTC	CASSSRTRTAYGYTF
.	TRBJ2-4	TRBV7-2	many	TGTGCCAGCAGCTTCGGTGGGGCCAAAAACATTCAGTACTTC	CASSFGGAKNIQYF
.	TRBJ2-1	TRBV7-6	few	TGTGCCAGCAGCTTAGAGGCAGCCGGTAACAGCAATGAGCAGTTCTTC	CASSLEAAGNSNEQFF
.	TRBJ2-5	TRBV6-6	.	TGTGCCAGCAGTACACCTTGGGACGGAGGAGAGACCCAGTACTTC	CASSTPWDGGETQYF
.	TRBJ2-5	TRBV11-2	many	TGTGCCAGCAGCTTGGGCCGTGGGTGGCAAGAGACCCAGTACTTC	CASSLGRGWQETQYF
.	TRBJ2-7	TRBV19	few	TGTGCCAGTAGTATAGCCCGGGACCGCTACGAGCAGTACTTC	CASSIARDRYEQYF
TRBD2	TRBJ2-4	TRBV20-1	.	TGCAGTGCTATGTTAGCGGGAGCTATAGACATTCAGTACTTC	CSAMLAGAIDIQYF
TRBD2	TRBJ2-1	TRBV20-1	.	TGCAGTGCGCGGACTAGCGGGAGTTCGGTGCAGTTCTTC	CSARTSGSSVQFF
TRBD1	TRBJ1-2	TRBV6-5	.	TGTGCCAGCAGAGGACAGGGGTATGATGGCTACACCTTC	CASRGQGYDGYTF
TRBD2	TRBJ2-3	TRBV20-1	.	TGCAGTGCCCCACCCGGCGGGAGTGGCACAGATACGCAGTATTTT	CSAPPGGSGTDTQYF
.	TRBJ2-7	TRBV28	.	TGTGCCAGCAGTTTTGGCGGGCGCCCCTACGAGCAGTACTTC	CASSFGGRPYEQYF
.	TRBJ2-7	TRBV28	.	TGTGCCAGCCCCGATAGGGGGGGACTCCCCTACGAGCAGTACTTC	CASPDRGGLPYEQYF
.	TRBJ1-5	TRBV10-2	.	TGCGCCAGCAGTGAGTGGGAGGGGGGGTATCAGCCCCAGCATTTT	CASSEWEGGYQPQHF
TRBD1	TRBJ2-7	TRBV7-2	many	TGTGCCAGCAGTCCGTGGGGACAGGGGGCTTTATACGAGCAGTACTTC	CASSPWGQGALYEQYF
TRBD1	TRBJ2-7	TRBV2	.	TGTGCCAGCAGCCAGGACAGGATCTACGAGCAGTACTTC	CASSQDRIYEQYF
TRBD1	TRBJ1-2	TRBV2	.	TGTGCCATACTCGGGGGACAGGGGGCGCGTGGCTACACCTTC	CAILGGQGARGYTF
TRBD2	TRBJ2-3	TRBV7-2	.	TGTGCCAGCAGCTTTGAGGTAGCGGGCCTAGATACGCAGTATTTT	CASSFEVAGLDTQYF
.	TRBJ1-5	TRBV28	.	TGTGCCAGCAGCGATACAGGTTATAGCAATCAGCCCCAGCATTTT	CASSDTGYSNQPQHF
.	TRBJ1-1	TRBV7-9	.	TGTGCCAGCAGCTTAGATGTTAAGAATACTGAAGCTTTCTTT	CASSLDVKNTEAFF
TRBD2	TRBJ2-1	TRBV6-5	.	TGTGCCAGCAGCTACACGTTTCCTAGCGGCGACAATGAGCAGTTCTTC	CASSYTFPSGDNEQFF
.	TRBJ2-3	TRBV5-6	.	TGTGCCAGCAGCTTACAAGGTATCGCAGATACGCAGTATTTT	CASSLQGIADTQYF
.	TRBJ2-2	TRBV7-2	few	TGTGCCAGCAGCCCCTCCATCTTGGAGCTGTTTTTT	CASSPSILELFF
TRBD2	TRBJ2-1	TRBV6-1	once	TGTGCCCGCAGTGAAAGCCGTAGCGGGATCAGGGATGAGCAGTTCTTC	CARSESRSGIRDEQFF
.	TRBJ1-4	TRBV11-2	.	TGTGCCAGCTCCCACCCCTATTTATCGCGGGGGTGGATGGACCATCCTGATGAAAAACTGTTTTTT	CASSHPYLSRGWMDHPDEKLFF
.	TRBJ2-7	TRBV6-6	.	TGTGCCAGCAGTGACGGGGACGGCTACGAGCAGTACTTC	CASSDGDGYEQYF
.	TRBJ1-4	TRBV9	.	TGTTCCAGCAGCGTAGGGGGGGCCGGTAATGAAAAACTGTTTTTT	CSSSVGGAGNEKLFF
TRBD1	TRBJ2-6	TRBV9	.	TGTGACAGCAGCCGGGACAGGTACTCTGGGGCCAACGTCCTGACTTTC	CDSSRDRYSGANVLTF
.	TRBJ2-7	TRBV5-6	many	TGTGCCAGCAGCTGGCCCGGGGGCTGGGGCGAGCAGTACTTC	CASSWPGGWGEQYF
.	TRBJ1-2	TRBV19	few	TGTGCCAGCATCACAGCCAACGGCTACACCTTC	CASITANGYTF
.	TRBJ2-7	TRBV28	.	TGTGCCAGCAGAGGGCTGCCGGGACATGTTTTCTACGAGCAGTACTTC	CASRGLPGHVFYEQYF
TRBD1	TRBJ1-5	TRBV28	.	TGTGCCAGCAGTAAACAGGGGATGGGCAATCAGCCCCAGCATTTT	CASSKQGMGNQPQHF
.	TRBJ1-1	TRBV11-1	.	TGTGCCAGCAGCTGGTCCGGGGGGGTTTTCATGAACACTGAAGCTTTCTTT	CASSWSGGVFMNTEAFF
.	TRBJ1-5	TRBV12-3/TRBV12-4	.	TGTGCCAGCAGTTGGAGCGGGGCTACGCCCCAGCATTTT	CASSWSGATPQHF
TRBD1	TRBJ2-5	TRBV27	few	TGTGCCAGCAGTTTAAGGTCAGGGGGCAAAAGAAGGGAGACCCAGTACTTC	CASSLRSGGKRRETQYF
.	TRBJ1-1	TRBV11-3	.	TGTGCCAGCACCCCGACTGGGAAGAACACTGAAGCTTTCTTT	CASTPTGKNTEAFF